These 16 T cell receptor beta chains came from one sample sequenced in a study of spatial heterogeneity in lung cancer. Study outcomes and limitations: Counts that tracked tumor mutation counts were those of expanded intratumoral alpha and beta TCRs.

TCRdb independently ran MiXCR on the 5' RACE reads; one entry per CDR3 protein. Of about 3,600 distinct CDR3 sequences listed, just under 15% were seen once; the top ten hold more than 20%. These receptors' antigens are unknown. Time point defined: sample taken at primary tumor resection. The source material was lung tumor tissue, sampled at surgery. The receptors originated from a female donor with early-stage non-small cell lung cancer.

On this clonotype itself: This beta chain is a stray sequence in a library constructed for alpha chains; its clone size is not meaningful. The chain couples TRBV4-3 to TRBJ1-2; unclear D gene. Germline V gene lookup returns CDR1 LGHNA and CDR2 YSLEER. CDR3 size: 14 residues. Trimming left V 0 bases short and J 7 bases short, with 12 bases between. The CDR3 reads CASSQDGLRVGYTF. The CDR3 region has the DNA TGCGCCAGCAGCCAAGACGGGCTCCGCGTTGGCTACACCTTC.

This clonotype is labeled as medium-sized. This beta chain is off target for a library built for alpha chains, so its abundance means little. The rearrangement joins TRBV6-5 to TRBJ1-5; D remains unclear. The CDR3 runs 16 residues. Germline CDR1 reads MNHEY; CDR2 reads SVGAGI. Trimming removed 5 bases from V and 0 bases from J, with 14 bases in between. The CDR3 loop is CASSPRPPLSNQPQHF. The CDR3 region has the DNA TGTGCCAGCAGTCCCCGACCTCCACTTAGCAATCAGCCCCAGCATTTT.

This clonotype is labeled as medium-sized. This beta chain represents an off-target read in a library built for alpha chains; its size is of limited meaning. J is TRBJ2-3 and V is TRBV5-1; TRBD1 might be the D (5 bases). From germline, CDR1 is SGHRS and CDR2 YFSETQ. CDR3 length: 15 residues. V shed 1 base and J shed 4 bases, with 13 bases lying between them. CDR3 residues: CASSLRVQAADTQYF. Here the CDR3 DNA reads TGCGCCAGCAGCTTGAGGGTACAGGCGGCAGATACGCAGTATTTT.

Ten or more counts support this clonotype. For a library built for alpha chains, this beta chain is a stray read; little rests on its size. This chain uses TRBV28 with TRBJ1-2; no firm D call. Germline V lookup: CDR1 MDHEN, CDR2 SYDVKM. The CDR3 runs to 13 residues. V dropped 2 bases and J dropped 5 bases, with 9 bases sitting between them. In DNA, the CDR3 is TGTGCCAGCAGTTTAATGGACGGGTATGGCTACACCTTC. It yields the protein CASSLMDGYGYTF.

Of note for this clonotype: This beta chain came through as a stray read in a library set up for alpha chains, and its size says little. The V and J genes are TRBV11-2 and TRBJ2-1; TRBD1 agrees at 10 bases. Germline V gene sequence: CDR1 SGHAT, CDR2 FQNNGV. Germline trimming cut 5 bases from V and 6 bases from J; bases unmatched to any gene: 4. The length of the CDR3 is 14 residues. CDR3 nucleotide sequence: TGTGCCAGCAGCATAAGGACAGGGGGCAATGAGCAGTTCTTC. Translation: CASSIRTGGNEQFF.

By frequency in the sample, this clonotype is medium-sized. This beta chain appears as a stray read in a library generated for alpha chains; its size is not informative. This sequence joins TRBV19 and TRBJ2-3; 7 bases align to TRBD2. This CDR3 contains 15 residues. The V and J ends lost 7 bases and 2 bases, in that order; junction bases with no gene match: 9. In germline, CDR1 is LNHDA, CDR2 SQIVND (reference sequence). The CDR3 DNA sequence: TGTGCCAGTAAGGGACTTGCGGGGGACACAGATACGCAGTATTTT. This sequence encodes CASKGLAGDTDTQYF.

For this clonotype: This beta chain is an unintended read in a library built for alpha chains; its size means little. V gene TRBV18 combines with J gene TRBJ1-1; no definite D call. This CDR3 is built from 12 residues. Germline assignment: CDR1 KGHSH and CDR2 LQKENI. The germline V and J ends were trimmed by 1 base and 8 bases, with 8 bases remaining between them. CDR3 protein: CASSPRSGEAFF. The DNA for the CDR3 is TGTGCCAGCTCACCACGTTCGGGGGAAGCTTTCTTT.

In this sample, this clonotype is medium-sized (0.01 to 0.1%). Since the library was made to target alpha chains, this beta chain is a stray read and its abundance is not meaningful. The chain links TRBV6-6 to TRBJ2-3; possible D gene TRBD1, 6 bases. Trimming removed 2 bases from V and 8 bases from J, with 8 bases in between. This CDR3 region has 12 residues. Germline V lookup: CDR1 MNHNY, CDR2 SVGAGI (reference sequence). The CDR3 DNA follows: TGTGCCAGCAGTTACACGGACAGTACGCAGTATTTT. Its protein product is CASSYTDSTQYF.

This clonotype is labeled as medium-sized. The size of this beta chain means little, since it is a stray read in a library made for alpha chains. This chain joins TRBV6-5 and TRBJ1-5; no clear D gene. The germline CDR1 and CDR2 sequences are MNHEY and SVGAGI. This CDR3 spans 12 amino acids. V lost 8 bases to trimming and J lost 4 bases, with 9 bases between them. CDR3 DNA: TGTGCCAGCTGGACCCTTAATCAGCCCCAGCATTTT. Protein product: CASWTLNQPQHF.

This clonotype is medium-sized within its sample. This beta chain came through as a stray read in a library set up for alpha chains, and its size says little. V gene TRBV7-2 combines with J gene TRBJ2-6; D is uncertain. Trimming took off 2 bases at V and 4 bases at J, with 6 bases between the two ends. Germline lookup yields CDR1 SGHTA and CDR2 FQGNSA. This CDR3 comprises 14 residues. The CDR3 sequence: CASSLTQGANVLTF. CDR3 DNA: TGTGCCAGCAGCTTAACTCAGGGGGCCAACGTCCTGACTTTC.

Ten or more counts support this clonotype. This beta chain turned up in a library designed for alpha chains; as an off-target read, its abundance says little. The CDR3 DNA reads as TGTGCCAGCTCACCCCTCAATATGGGACAGGGGAAGGTCGGCTACACCTTC. It is translated as CASSPLNMGQGKVGYTF. The V call is TRBV18, the J call TRBJ1-2, with 10 bases matching TRBD1. The CDR3 is made up of 17 amino acids. The germline V gene encodes CDR1 KGHSH and CDR2 LQKENI. With 3 bases clipped from V and 8 bases from J, the junction kept 15 bases outside the gene matches.

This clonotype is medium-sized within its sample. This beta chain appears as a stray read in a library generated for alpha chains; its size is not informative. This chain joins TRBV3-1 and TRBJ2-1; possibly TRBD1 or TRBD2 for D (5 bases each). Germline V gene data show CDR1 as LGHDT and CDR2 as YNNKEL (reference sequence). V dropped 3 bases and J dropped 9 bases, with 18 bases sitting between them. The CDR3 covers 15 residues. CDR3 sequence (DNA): TGTGCCAGCAGCCACCACCGGGGACCTGTCACTGAGCAGTTCTTC. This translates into CASSHHRGPVTEQFF.

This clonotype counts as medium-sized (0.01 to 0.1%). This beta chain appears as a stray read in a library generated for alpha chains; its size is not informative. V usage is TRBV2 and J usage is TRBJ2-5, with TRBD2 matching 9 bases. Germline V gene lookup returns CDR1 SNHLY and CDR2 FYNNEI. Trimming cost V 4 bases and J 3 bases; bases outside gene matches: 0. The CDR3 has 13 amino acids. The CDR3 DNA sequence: TGTGCCAGCAGTGGACTAGCGGAAGAGACCCAGTACTTC. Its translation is CASSGLAEETQYF.

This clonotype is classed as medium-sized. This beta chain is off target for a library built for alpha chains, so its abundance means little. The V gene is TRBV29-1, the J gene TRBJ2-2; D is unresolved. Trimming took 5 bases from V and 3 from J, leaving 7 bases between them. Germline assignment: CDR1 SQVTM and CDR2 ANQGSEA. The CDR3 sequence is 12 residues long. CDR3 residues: CSVRQDTGELFF. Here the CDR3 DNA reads TGCAGCGTTCGTCAGGACACCGGGGAGCTGTTTTTT.

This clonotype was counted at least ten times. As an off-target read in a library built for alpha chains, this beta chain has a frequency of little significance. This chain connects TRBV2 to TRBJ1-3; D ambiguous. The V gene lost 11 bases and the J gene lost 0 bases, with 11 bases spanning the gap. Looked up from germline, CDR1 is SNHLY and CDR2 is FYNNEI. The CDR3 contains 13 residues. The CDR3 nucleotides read TGTGCCCTAGGGCACAGCTCTGGAAACACCATATATTTT. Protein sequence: CALGHSSGNTIYF.

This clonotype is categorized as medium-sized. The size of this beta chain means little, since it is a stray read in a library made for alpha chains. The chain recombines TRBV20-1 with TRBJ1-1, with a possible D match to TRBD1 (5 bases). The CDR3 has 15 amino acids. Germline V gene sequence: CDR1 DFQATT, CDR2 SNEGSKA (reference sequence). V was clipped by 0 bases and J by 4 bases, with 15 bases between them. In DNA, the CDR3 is TGCAGTGCTAGAGATCACCCCAGGGATGGCACTGAAGCTTTCTTT. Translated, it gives CSARDHPRDGTEAFF.